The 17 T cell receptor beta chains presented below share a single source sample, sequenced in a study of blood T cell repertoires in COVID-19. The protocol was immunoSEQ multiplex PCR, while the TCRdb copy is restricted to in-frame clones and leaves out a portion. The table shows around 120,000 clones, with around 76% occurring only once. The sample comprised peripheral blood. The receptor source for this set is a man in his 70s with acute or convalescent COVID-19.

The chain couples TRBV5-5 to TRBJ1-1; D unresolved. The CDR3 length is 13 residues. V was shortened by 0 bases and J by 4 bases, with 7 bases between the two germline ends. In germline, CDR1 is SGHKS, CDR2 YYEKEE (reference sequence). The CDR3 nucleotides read TGTGCCAGCAGCTTGGACAGTCTCACTGAAGCTTTCTTT. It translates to CASSLDSLTEAFF.

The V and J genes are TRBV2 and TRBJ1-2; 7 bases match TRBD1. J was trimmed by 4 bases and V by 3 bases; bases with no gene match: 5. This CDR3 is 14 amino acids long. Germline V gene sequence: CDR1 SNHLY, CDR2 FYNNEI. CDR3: CASSEVSGGYGYTF. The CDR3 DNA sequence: TGTGCCAGCAGTGAGGTCTCAGGGGGCTATGGCTACACCTTC.

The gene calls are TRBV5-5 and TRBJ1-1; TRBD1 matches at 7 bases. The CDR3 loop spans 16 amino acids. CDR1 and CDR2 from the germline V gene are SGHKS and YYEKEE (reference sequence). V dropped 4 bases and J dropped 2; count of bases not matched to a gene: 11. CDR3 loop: CASSHLTGARNTEAFF. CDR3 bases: TGTGCCAGCAGCCACCTTACAGGGGCGCGAAACACTGAAGCTTTCTTT.

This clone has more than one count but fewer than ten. CDR3 amino acids: CASSARTGAETQYF. In nucleotides, the CDR3 is TGTGCCAGCAGCGCAAGGACAGGGGCGGAGACCCAGTACTTC. The chain employs TRBV7-2 and TRBJ2-5; the match to TRBD1 covers 9 bases. CDR3 length equals 14 residues. Germline V gene sequence: CDR1 SGHTA, CDR2 FQGNSA. Trimming at V came to 5 bases and at J to 5 bases, leaving 6 bases not matched to a gene.

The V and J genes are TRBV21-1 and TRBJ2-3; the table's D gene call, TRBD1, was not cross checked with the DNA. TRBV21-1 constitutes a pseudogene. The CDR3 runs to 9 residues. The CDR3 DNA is TGTGCCAGCAGCCAATGGCAGTATTTT. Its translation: CASSQWQYF.

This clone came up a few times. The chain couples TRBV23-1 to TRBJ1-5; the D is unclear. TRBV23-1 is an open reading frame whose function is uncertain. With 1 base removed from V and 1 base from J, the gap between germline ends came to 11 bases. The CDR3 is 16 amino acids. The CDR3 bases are TGCGCCAGCAGTCAATATGAGGGTTGGAGCAATCAGCCCCAGCATTTT. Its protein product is CASSQYEGWSNQPQHF.

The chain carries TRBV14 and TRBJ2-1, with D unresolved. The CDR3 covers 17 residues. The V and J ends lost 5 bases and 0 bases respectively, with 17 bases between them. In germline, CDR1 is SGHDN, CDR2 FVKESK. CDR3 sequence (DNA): TGTGCCAGCAGCGATGCCCGGTTTGTACCCTCCTACAATGAGCAGTTCTTC. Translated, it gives CASSDARFVPSYNEQFF.

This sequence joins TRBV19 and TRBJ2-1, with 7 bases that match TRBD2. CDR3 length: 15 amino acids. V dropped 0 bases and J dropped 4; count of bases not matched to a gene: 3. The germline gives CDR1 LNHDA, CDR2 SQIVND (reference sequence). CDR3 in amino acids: CASSIDASGYNEQFF. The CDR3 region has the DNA TGTGCCAGTAGTATAGACGCTAGCGGTTACAATGAGCAGTTCTTC.

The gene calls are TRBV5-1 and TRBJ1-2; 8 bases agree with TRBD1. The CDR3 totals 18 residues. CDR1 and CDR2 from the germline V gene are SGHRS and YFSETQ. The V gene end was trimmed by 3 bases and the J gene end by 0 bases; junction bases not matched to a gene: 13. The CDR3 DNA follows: TGCGCCAGCAGCTCACAGGGGGTTATGATCCCCACTAACTATGGCTACACCTTC. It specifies CASSSQGVMIPTNYGYTF.

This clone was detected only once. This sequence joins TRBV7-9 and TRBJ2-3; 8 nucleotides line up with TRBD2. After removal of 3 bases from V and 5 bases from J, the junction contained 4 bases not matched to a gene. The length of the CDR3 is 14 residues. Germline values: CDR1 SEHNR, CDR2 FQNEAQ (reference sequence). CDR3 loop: CASSFGLALDTQYF. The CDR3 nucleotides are TGTGCCAGCAGCTTTGGACTAGCCTTAGATACGCAGTATTTT.

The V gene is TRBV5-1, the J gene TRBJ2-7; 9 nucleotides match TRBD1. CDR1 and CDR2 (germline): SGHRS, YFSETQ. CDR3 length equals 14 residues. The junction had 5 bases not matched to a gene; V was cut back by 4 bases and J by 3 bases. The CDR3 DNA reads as TGCGCCAGCAGCCCTGGGACAGGGCACTACGAGCAGTACTTC. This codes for CASSPGTGHYEQYF.

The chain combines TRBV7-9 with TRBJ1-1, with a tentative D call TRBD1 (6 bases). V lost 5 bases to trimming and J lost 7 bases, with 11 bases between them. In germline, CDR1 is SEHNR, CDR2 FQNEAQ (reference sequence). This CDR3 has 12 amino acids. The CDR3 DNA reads TGTGCCAGCAGCCCGAGGGGGATTGAAGCTTTCTTT. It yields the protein CASSPRGIEAFF.

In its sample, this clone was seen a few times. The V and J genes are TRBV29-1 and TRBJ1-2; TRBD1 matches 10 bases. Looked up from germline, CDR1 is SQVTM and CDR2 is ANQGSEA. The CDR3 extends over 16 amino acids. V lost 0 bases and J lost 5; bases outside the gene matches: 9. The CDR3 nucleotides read TGCAGCGTTGAAGATAGGGACAGGGGAGAAGGGTATGGCTACACCTTC. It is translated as CSVEDRDRGEGYGYTF.

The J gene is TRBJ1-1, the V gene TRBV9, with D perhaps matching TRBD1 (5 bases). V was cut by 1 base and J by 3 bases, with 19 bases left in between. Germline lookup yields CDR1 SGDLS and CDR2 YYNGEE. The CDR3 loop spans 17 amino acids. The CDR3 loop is CASSVSLREKWDTEAFF. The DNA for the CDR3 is TGTGCCAGCAGCGTAAGCCTCAGGGAAAAATGGGACACTGAAGCTTTCTTT.

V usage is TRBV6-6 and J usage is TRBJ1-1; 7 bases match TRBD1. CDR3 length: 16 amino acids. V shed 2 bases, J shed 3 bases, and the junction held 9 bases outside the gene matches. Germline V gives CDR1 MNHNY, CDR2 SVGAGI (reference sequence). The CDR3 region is CASSYPDRVRDTEAFF. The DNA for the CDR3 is TGTGCCAGCAGTTACCCTGACAGGGTTAGGGACACTGAAGCTTTCTTT.

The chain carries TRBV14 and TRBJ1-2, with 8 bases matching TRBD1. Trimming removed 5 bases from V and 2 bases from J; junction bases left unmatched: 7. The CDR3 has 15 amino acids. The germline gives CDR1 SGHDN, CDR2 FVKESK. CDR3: CASSARTGINYGYTF. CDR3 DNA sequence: TGTGCCAGCAGCGCGAGGACAGGGATAAACTATGGCTACACCTTC.

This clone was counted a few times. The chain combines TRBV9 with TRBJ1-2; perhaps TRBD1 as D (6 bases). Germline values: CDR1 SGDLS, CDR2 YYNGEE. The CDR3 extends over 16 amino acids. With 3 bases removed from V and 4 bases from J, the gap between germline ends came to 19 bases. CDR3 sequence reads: CASSARSGQQFYGYTF. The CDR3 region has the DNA TGTGCCAGCAGCGCCCGAAGCGGACAGCAATTCTATGGCTACACCTTC.